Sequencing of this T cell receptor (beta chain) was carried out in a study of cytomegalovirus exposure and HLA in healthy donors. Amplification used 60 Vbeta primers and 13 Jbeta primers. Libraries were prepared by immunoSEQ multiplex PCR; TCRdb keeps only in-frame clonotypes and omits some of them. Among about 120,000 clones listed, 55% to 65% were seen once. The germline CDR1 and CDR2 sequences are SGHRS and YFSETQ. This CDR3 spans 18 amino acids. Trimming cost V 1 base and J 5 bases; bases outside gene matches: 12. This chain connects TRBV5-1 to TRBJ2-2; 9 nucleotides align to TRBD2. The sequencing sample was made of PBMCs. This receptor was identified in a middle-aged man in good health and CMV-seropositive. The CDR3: CASSLTGVASGVTGELFF. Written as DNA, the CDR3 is TGCGCCAGCAGCTTGACTGGGGTCGCTAGCGGGGTTACCGGGGAGCTGTTTTTT.